These 18 T cell receptor beta chains were sequenced from one sample in a study of vaccination and CD4 T cells after COVID-19. The antigens of these receptors remain unknown. Treatment here: approximately nine-day PBMC culture with coronavirus spike peptide pools or control peptides (ViraFEST assay). Sequencing of the DNA from cultured CD4+ T cells was carried out with the Oncomine TCR Beta short-read assay. TCRdb re-called the PCR reads through MiXCR, storing one row per CDR3 protein. The sample holds 15,000 to 20,000 distinct CDR3 sequences, less than 55% seen once. The input for sequencing was CD4+ T cells from blood, cultured in vitro, taken before SARS-CoV-2 vaccination. These receptors were collected from a human donor who had recovered from COVID-19.

This rearrangement joins TRBV27 to TRBJ1-3; D gene uncertain. Germline V gene sequence: CDR1 MNHEY, CDR2 SMNVEV (reference sequence). The CDR3 is 15 amino acids. V was cut by 2 bases and J by 0 bases, with 8 bases left in between. The CDR3 nucleotides read TGTGCCAGCAGTTTAGACGTCAACTCTGGAAACACCATATATTTT. As protein: CASSLDVNSGNTIYF.

The chain carries TRBV6-5 and TRBJ2-3; 10 nucleotides line up with TRBD2. Germline CDR1 MNHEY, CDR2 SVGAGI. J gave up 6 bases and V 4 bases, and 10 bases lay outside the gene matches. The CDR3 has 16 residues. The CDR3 protein is CASSSRTSGKSDTQYF. CDR3 DNA: TGTGCCAGCAGTTCGCGGACTAGCGGTAAATCGGATACGCAGTATTTT.

The chain uses TRBV7-2 and TRBJ2-7; 9 bases map to TRBD1. CDR3 size: 13 residues. V lost 3 bases and J lost 13; bases outside the gene matches: 10. Germline values: CDR1 SGHTA, CDR2 FQGNSA. The CDR3 bases are TGTGCCAGCAGCTTGTCAGGACAGGGGAGAAGCTACTTC. It translates to CASSLSGQGRSYF. Drawing the rest from reference TRBV7-2 and TRBJ2-7, the complete variable domain is GAGVSQSPSNKVTEKGKDVELRCDPISGHTALYWYRQSLGQGLEFLIYFQGNSAPDKSGLPSDRFSAERTGGSVSTLTIQRTQQEDSAVYLCASSLSGQGRSYFGPGTRLTVT.

J is TRBJ2-7 and V is TRBV11-2, with unresolved D. The V gene lost 1 base and the J gene lost 1 base, with 8 bases spanning the gap. Germline V gives CDR1 SGHAT, CDR2 FQNNGV. The CDR3 sequence is 14 residues long. CDR3 nucleotides: TGTGCCAGCAGCTTAGTGGGAACTTCCTACGAGCAGTACTTC. Its translation: CASSLVGTSYEQYF.

This clonotype qualifies as medium-sized. The gene calls are TRBV20-1 and TRBJ1-2, with D perhaps matching TRBD1 (5 bases). Germline CDR1 DFQATT, CDR2 SNEGSKA (reference sequence). Trimming left V 2 bases short and J 5 bases short, with 9 bases between. The CDR3 length is 12 residues. CDR3 protein: CSARKGSYGYTF. Written as DNA, the CDR3 is TGCAGTGCTAGAAAGGGGAGTTATGGCTACACCTTC.

This chain links TRBV27 with TRBJ1-5; no clear D gene. Germline CDR1 MNHEY, CDR2 SMNVEV (reference sequence). V shed 3 bases and J shed 5 bases, with 5 bases lying between them. The CDR3 spans 12 residues. CDR3 sequence reads: CASSFRDQPQHF. In DNA, the CDR3 is TGTGCCAGCAGTTTTAGGGATCAGCCCCAGCATTTT.

The chain carries TRBV28 and TRBJ1-5; D perhaps matches TRBD1 (5 bases). This CDR3 is built from 14 residues. Per the germline V gene, CDR1 is MDHEN and CDR2 is SYDVKM. V was pared by 10 bases and J by 1 base, with 14 bases between. The CDR3, as DNA: TGTGCCACCCGAGGTGGGGGAAGCAATCAGCCCCAGCATTTT. It is translated as CATRGGGSNQPQHF.

V and J are TRBV28 and TRBJ1-6, with 9 bases fitting TRBD1. This CDR3 has 14 residues. Germline loops: CDR1 MDHEN, CDR2 SYDVKM. The V segment lost 2 bases and the J segment 9 bases; nucleotides outside the gene matches: 2. The CDR3 is CASSLGDRVSPLHF. Here the CDR3 DNA reads TGTGCCAGCAGTTTAGGGGACAGGGTTTCACCCCTCCACTTT.

The chain has TRBV12-3 or TRBV12-4 and TRBJ2-5; 10 bases are shared with TRBD2. Trimming cost V 3 bases and J 5 bases; bases outside gene matches: 6. CDR3 length equals 15 residues. Here the CDR3 reads CASSFGTSGMETQYF. The CDR3 region has the DNA TGTGCCAGCAGTTTTGGTACTAGCGGGATGGAGACCCAGTACTTC.

This clonotype was picked up a small number of times. V and J are TRBV16 and TRBJ1-5, with D possibly TRBD1 on 6 matching bases. The CDR3 runs 15 residues. Germline V gene lookup returns CDR1 KGHSY and CDR2 FQNENV. Trimming removed 2 bases at V and 1 base at J, with 9 bases between. The CDR3 coding sequence is TGTGCCAGCAGCCAAGTGGGGGGCAGCAATCAGCCCCAGCATTTT. This translates into CASSQVGGSNQPQHF.

The V gene is TRBV19, the J gene TRBJ2-1, with TRBD2 matching over 14 bases. The CDR3 is 14 residues long. Losses at the gene ends were 8 bases for V and 10 bases for J; bases not matched to a gene: 7. Germline V gives CDR1 LNHDA, CDR2 SQIVND (reference sequence). In nucleotides, the CDR3 is TGTGCCAGTGCGACTAGCGGGGGGGGTCCGGAGCAGTTCTTC. Protein product: CASATSGGGPEQFF.

This clonotype was counted between two and nine times. The rearrangement joins TRBV30 to TRBJ1-1, with D hard to call. CDR3 length equals 13 residues. The germline V gene has CDR1 GTSNPN and CDR2 SVGIG (reference sequence). Trimming left V 0 bases short and J 10 bases short, with 15 bases between. DNA for the CDR3: TGTGCCTGGAGTGTACGGGGTGTCACCTTAGCTTTCTTT. This encodes CAWSVRGVTLAFF.

This clonotype was observed a few times. The chain links TRBV6-1 to TRBJ1-2; D is unresolved. Germline V lookup: CDR1 MNHNS, CDR2 SASEGT. The CDR3 loop spans 11 amino acids. V lost 6 bases to trimming and J lost 5 bases, with 7 bases between them. The CDR3 sequence: CASRREYGYTF. CDR3 DNA sequence: TGTGCCAGCAGACGGGAATATGGCTACACCTTC.

This clonotype showed up just a few times. The rearrangement uses TRBV6-1 and TRBJ1-3; TRBD1 matches at 7 bases. In germline, CDR1 is MNHNS, CDR2 SASEGT. The CDR3 covers 15 residues. The junction had 4 bases not matched to a gene; V was cut back by 2 bases and J by 3 bases. The DNA of the CDR3 is TGTGCCAGCAGTGAATTATCAGGGGGTGGAAACACCATATATTTT. It specifies CASSELSGGGNTIYF.

The chain has TRBV2 and TRBJ2-6; D possibly matches TRBD1 or TRBD2 (5 bases each). CDR1 is SNHLY and CDR2 is FYNNEI in the germline V gene. The CDR3 runs to 17 residues. V lost 5 bases, J lost 6 bases, and 20 bases lay in between. CDR3 nucleotides: TGTGCCAGCAGTCGACGATCGGGACCCTCCGTGGCCAACGTCCTGACTTTC. This sequence encodes CASSRRSGPSVANVLTF.

The gene calls are TRBV28 and TRBJ2-7; D is uncertain. The CDR3 sequence is 14 residues long. V was clipped by 5 bases and J by 3 bases, with 14 bases between them. Germline assignment: CDR1 MDHEN and CDR2 SYDVKM. The CDR3 nucleotides are TGTGCCAGCAGTCCGGGCCCTCAATACTACGAGCAGTACTTC. Translating it yields CASSPGPQYYEQYF.

The chain carries TRBV2 and TRBJ2-2; TRBD1 matches at 9 bases. V shed 6 bases, J shed 2 bases, and the junction held 4 bases outside the gene matches. The germline CDR1 and CDR2 sequences are SNHLY and FYNNEI. CDR3 length equals 15 residues. DNA of the CDR3: TGTGCCAGCAGAAGACAGGGGGGAAACACCGGGGAGCTGTTTTTT. Protein sequence: CASRRQGGNTGELFF.

This clonotype was seen a handful of times. V usage is TRBV2 and J usage is TRBJ2-5; D is uncertain. This CDR3 region has 14 residues. Germline V gives CDR1 SNHLY, CDR2 FYNNEI. Trimming took off 2 bases at V and 1 base at J, with 8 bases between the two ends. For the CDR3, the DNA is TGTGCCAGCAGTGAAAGCCGGAGCCAAGAGACCCAGTACTTC. Residues: CASSESRSQETQYF.